Below, 30 T cell receptor beta chains from the same sample are listed, as sequenced in a study of cytomegalovirus exposure and HLA in healthy donors (dated by TCRdb to 2015 to 2018). Libraries were constructed by the immunoSEQ multiplex PCR assay. A mixture of 60 forward primers for TCR Vbeta segments and 13 reverse primers for TCR Jbeta segments was used in the multiplex PCR. Sourced from immuneACCESS, this table was stored by TCRdb with only in-frame sequences that have V and J called. A share of the clones is absent; for the studies checked, an unresolved V gene accounts for under half, and the remainder has no known explanation. This sample lists 150,000 to 200,000 clones; approximately 80% were detected once. Of the sample, approximately 0.99% is held by the ten largest clones. Source material: PBMCs. The receptors come from a woman between 40 and 50 years old in good health and CMV-seronegative.

The chain has TRBV7-3 and TRBJ2-2; tentative D call: TRBD2 (6 bases). Trimming removed 4 bases from V and 7 bases from J, with 16 bases in between. This CDR3 has 15 residues. CDR1 SGHTA and CDR2 FQGTGA come from the germline V gene. The DNA of the CDR3 is TGTGCCAGCAGCTGGGGGGACTCCAGGGACGGGGAGCTGTTTTTT. Residues: CASSWGDSRDGELFF.

The rearrangement links TRBV5-5 to TRBJ1-2; D remains unclear. The germline V and J ends were trimmed by 4 bases and 0 bases, with 13 bases remaining between them. The CDR3 consists of 15 residues. Germline V gives CDR1 SGHKS, CDR2 YYEKEE (reference sequence). CDR3 sequence reads: CASSPYSKSNYGYTF. The CDR3 bases are TGTGCCAGCAGCCCCTACAGCAAGTCTAACTATGGCTACACCTTC. Full variable domain (missing parts from reference TRBV5-5 and TRBJ1-2): DAGVTQSPTHLIKTRGQQVTLRCSPISGHKSVSWYQQVLGQGPQFIFQYYEKEERGRGNFPDRFSARQFPNYSSELNVNALLLGDSALYLCASSPYSKSNYGYTFGSGTRLTVV.

V and J are TRBV10-3 and TRBJ1-3; D not certain. The CDR3 consists of 14 residues. Per the germline V gene, CDR1 is ENHRY and CDR2 is SYGVKD. V shed 0 bases and J shed 2 bases, with 5 bases lying between them. For the CDR3, the DNA is TGTGCCATCAGTGAGTCGCAGGCTGGAAACACCATATATTTT. As protein: CAISESQAGNTIYF.

On this clone: The same CDR3 arises from other DNA sequences in this sample as well. The chain uses TRBV7-2 and TRBJ2-7; no definite D call. This CDR3 has 16 residues. The germline CDR1 and CDR2 sequences are SGHTA and FQGNSA. The DNA of the CDR3 is TGTGCCAGCAGCTTAGGGTCTGTTACAGAACGGTACGAACAGTACGTC. Protein product: CASSLGSVTERYEQYV.

V and J are TRBV9 and TRBJ2-7; 7 bases are shared with TRBD2. CDR1 is SGDLS and CDR2 is YYNGEE in the germline V gene. The CDR3 runs 17 residues. With V trimmed by 0 bases and J by 0 bases, 9 bases remained unmatched. The CDR3: CASSVGGSGYSSYEQYF. Here the CDR3 DNA reads TGTGCCAGCAGCGTAGGAGGTAGCGGGTACTCCTCCTACGAGCAGTACTTC.

This chain links TRBV27 with TRBJ1-2; D is undetermined. Looked up from germline, CDR1 is MNHEY and CDR2 is SMNVEV (reference sequence). CDR3 length equals 17 residues. The V gene lost 6 bases and the J gene lost 5 bases, with 25 bases spanning the gap. The CDR3 bases are TGTGCCAGCAGCCTCGACCCCAGACGCGGATACCCGTATGGCTACACCTTC. Its translation is CASSLDPRRGYPYGYTF.

V and J are TRBV7-2 and TRBJ2-2; D not certain. V was pared by 1 base and J by 7 bases, with 10 bases between. Germline CDR1 and CDR2: SGHTA and FQGNSA. The CDR3 loop spans 14 amino acids. CDR3 DNA sequence: TGTGCCAGCAGCTTAGTGAGGTTGGGCGGGGAGCTGTTTTTT. Its translation: CASSLVRLGGELFF.

The chain carries TRBV7-9 and TRBJ1-2, with 7 bases lining up with TRBD1. In germline, CDR1 is SEHNR, CDR2 FQNEAQ (reference sequence). The CDR3 length is 15 residues. With 0 bases clipped from V and 1 base from J, the junction kept 2 bases outside the gene matches. Written as DNA, the CDR3 is TGTGCCAGCAGCTTAGCTGGGACAGATAACTATGGCTACACCTTC. Protein product: CASSLAGTDNYGYTF.

This sequence joins TRBV14 and TRBJ1-1, with a possible D match to TRBD1 (5 bases). CDR1 SGHDN and CDR2 FVKESK come from the germline V gene. This CDR3 has 13 amino acids. Trimming cost V 5 bases and J 4 bases, with 11 bases left between them. The CDR3 here is CASSSGFGTEAFF. As DNA, the CDR3 is TGTGCCAGCAGCTCAGGGTTCGGCACTGAAGCTTTCTTT.

The chain uses TRBV7-2 and TRBJ2-5; D is possibly TRBD1 (5 bases). This CDR3 comprises 14 residues. Germline CDR1 and CDR2: SGHTA and FQGNSA. V lost 3 bases and J lost 2, with 10 bases in between. The CDR3 loop is CASSFTGIQETQYF. The CDR3 DNA reads as TGTGCCAGCAGCTTCACAGGAATACAAGAGACCCAGTACTTC.

This sequence joins TRBV4-3 and TRBJ1-2; D unclear. The length of the CDR3 is 13 residues. The germline V gene has CDR1 LGHNA and CDR2 YSLEER. V lost 0 bases and J 6 bases, leaving 8 bases between the germline ends. In DNA, the CDR3 is TGCGCCAGCAGCCAAGATGGCGGAGATGGCTACACCTTC. Amino acid sequence: CASSQDGGDGYTF.

This chain joins TRBV5-6 and TRBJ1-5, with TRBD1 as a possible D gene (6 bases). This CDR3 spans 13 amino acids. In germline, CDR1 is SGHDT, CDR2 YYEEEE. V dropped 6 bases and J dropped 2 bases, with 9 bases sitting between them. The CDR3, as DNA: TGTGCCAGCACTAACAGGGGCAATCAGCCCCAGCATTTT. Protein: CASTNRGNQPQHF.

The chain joins TRBV4-2 to TRBJ1-2; 8 bases are a match to TRBD1. Germline CDR1 LGHNA, CDR2 YNFKEQ. The CDR3 consists of 16 residues. V gave up 1 base and J gave up 5 bases; unmatched junction bases: 9. This CDR3 reads CASSQGDRGGIYGYTF. As DNA, the CDR3 is TGTGCCAGCAGCCAAGGCGACAGGGGTGGCATATATGGCTACACCTTC.

The rearrangement uses TRBV19 and TRBJ1-4; tentatively, D is TRBD1 (6 bases). This CDR3 has 15 residues. CDR1 is LNHDA and CDR2 is SQIVND in the germline V gene (reference sequence). The ends were cut back, 6 bases at V and 6 bases at J, with 17 bases in the middle. Written as DNA, the CDR3 is TGTGCCAGTAGGCAATTAGGGACACGAGATGAAAAACTGTTTTTT. It translates to CASRQLGTRDEKLFF. The full variable domain, with the rest looked up from reference TRBV19 and TRBJ1-4, is DGGITQSPKYLFRKEGQNVTLSCEQNLNHDAMYWYRQDPGQGLRLIYYSQIVNDFQKGDIAEGYSVSREKKESFPLTVTSAQKNPTAFYLCASRQLGTRDEKLFFGSGTQLSVL.

The CDR3 reads CASSLGSGMRNEQFF. As DNA, the CDR3 is TGCGCCAGCAGCTTGGGTAGCGGGATGCGGAATGAGCAGTTCTTC. The rearrangement uses TRBV5-1 and TRBJ2-1; 8 bases agree with TRBD2. CDR3 size: 15 residues. Looked up from germline, CDR1 is SGHRS and CDR2 is YFSETQ. Trimming cost V 0 bases and J 7 bases; bases outside gene matches: 6.

Note on this clone: Other DNA sequences in this sample translate to the same CDR3. This chain uses TRBV30 with TRBJ1-2, with a tentative D call TRBD1 (5 bases). Germline values: CDR1 GTSNPN, CDR2 SVGIG (reference sequence). Trimming shortened V by 1 base and J by 2 bases, and 5 bases separated the two germline ends. This CDR3 is 12 amino acids long. CDR3 protein: CAWSDRNYGYTF. The CDR3 nucleotides read TGTGCCTGGAGTGACAGGAACTATGGCTACACCTTC. The full variable domain, in which reference TRBV30 and TRBJ1-2 provide the parts outside the CDR3, is SQTIHQWPATLVQPVGSPLSLECTVEGTSNPNLYWYRQAAGRGLQLLFYSVGIGQISSEVPQNLSASRPQDRQFILSSKKLLLSDSGFYLCAWSDRNYGYTFGSGTRLTVV.

The V gene is TRBV9, the J gene TRBJ2-1; the match to TRBD1 covers 7 bases. The V gene end was trimmed by 2 bases and the J gene end by 1 base; junction bases not matched to a gene: 6. Germline CDR1 reads SGDLS; CDR2 reads YYNGEE. The CDR3 runs 16 residues. CDR3 coding DNA: TGTGCCAGCAGCGTGAGGGACAGAGGTTCCTACAATGAGCAGTTCTTC. This sequence encodes CASSVRDRGSYNEQFF.

Only a few counts were recorded for this clone. V and J are TRBV5-6 and TRBJ2-7; TRBD2 aligns across 8 bases. The junction had 7 bases not matched to a gene; V was cut back by 5 bases and J by 0 bases. CDR3 length equals 15 residues. Germline values: CDR1 SGHDT, CDR2 YYEEEE. CDR3: CASSLQTSASYEQYV. CDR3 in DNA: TGTGCCAGCAGTCTTCAGACTAGCGCCTCCTACGAGCAGTACGTC.

V usage is TRBV29-1 and J usage is TRBJ1-1, with TRBD1 matching over 8 bases. Looked up from germline, CDR1 is SQVTM and CDR2 is ANQGSEA. Trimming removed 3 bases from V and 4 bases from J; junction bases left unmatched: 10. The CDR3 is 15 residues long. The CDR3 DNA follows: TGCAGCGTTGATGGACAGGGCGGCGGAAGCACTGAAGCTTTCTTT. Its translation is CSVDGQGGGSTEAFF.

This clone was observed a handful of times. V gene TRBV6-6 combines with J gene TRBJ1-1, with a tentative D call TRBD1 (5 bases). CDR1 is MNHNY, CDR2 SVGAGI, per germline (reference sequence). The V end was cut by 7 bases, the J end by 8 bases, with 14 bases between. The length of the CDR3 is 12 residues. This CDR3 is CASNTGPFEAFF. CDR3 nucleotides: TGTGCCAGCAACACAGGCCCATTCGAAGCTTTCTTT.

This clone was seen only once. This chain uses TRBV7-2 with TRBJ1-2; the D gene is possibly TRBD1 (5 bases). This CDR3 region has 15 residues. Trimming stripped 2 bases from V and 6 bases from J, with 16 bases between. CDR1 and CDR2 from the germline V gene are SGHTA and FQGNSA. In nucleotides, the CDR3 is TGTGCCAGCAGCTTAAATAGGGGTCCGGCGGATGGCTACACCTTC. Amino acids: CASSLNRGPADGYTF. Using reference TRBV7-2 and TRBJ1-2 for the parts outside the CDR3, the full variable domain is GAGVSQSPSNKVTEKGKDVELRCDPISGHTALYWYRQSLGQGLEFLIYFQGNSAPDKSGLPSDRFSAERTGGSVSTLTIQRTQQEDSAVYLCASSLNRGPADGYTFGSGTRLTVV.

The chain carries TRBV10-3 and TRBJ2-7; TRBD1 matches at 7 bases. The CDR3 sequence is 12 residues long. Looked up from germline, CDR1 is ENHRY and CDR2 is SYGVKD. The V and J ends lost 4 bases and 4 bases, in that order; junction bases with no gene match: 1. CDR3: CAISGTGYEQYV. The CDR3 DNA reads TGTGCCATCAGTGGGACAGGTTACGAGCAGTACGTC.

The chain's CDR3 is CASSPSLSGSETQYF. In DNA, the CDR3 is TGTGCCAGCAGCCCATCCTTGAGCGGGAGTGAGACCCAGTACTTC. The chain is built from TRBV9 and TRBJ2-5; TRBD2 aligns across 8 bases. Germline V gene lookup returns CDR1 SGDLS and CDR2 YYNGEE. V gave up 4 bases and J gave up 5 bases; unmatched junction bases: 10. The CDR3 extends over 15 amino acids. Full variable domain (remainder filled in from reference TRBV9 and TRBJ2-5): DSGVTQTPKHLITATGQRVTLRCSPRSGDLSVYWYQQSLDQGLQFLIQYYNGEERAKGNILERFSAQQFPDLHSELNLSSLELGDSALYFCASSPSLSGSETQYFGPGTRLLVL.

This clone came up once. This chain links TRBV4-1 with TRBJ1-4, with D possibly being TRBD1 (5 bases). CDR3 length: 19 amino acids. Deletions cut 8 bases from V and 2 bases from J, with 27 bases between. Germline lookup yields CDR1 MGHRA and CDR2 YSYEKL. This CDR3 reads CASGREARAPSTTNEKLFF. Written as DNA, the CDR3 is TGCGCCAGCGGACGCGAAGCCAGGGCCCCGTCGACTACTAATGAAAAACTGTTTTTT.

The V call is TRBV7-2, the J call TRBJ2-1; TRBD2 matches at 10 bases. CDR1 SGHTA and CDR2 FQGNSA come from the germline V gene. V lost 2 bases to trimming and J lost 8 bases; unmatched junction nucleotides: 12. CDR3 length: 17 amino acids. The DNA for the CDR3 is TGTGCCAGCAGCTTACGACGGGGAGTAGCGGGAGGTCATGAGCAGTTCTTC. It specifies CASSLRRGVAGGHEQFF.

The CDR3 nucleotides read TGTGCCAGCACCGGGGGACTAGCGGCTGCTCGCGAGCAGTACTTC. The encoded protein is CASTGGLAAAREQYF. The chain uses TRBV6-4 and TRBJ2-7; TRBD2 aligns across 11 bases. V trimming: 7 bases; J trimming: 6 bases; junction bases outside the gene matches: 11. The CDR3 extends over 15 amino acids. Germline assignment: CDR1 MRHNA and CDR2 SNTAGT.

This clone came up once. CDR3 sequence (DNA): TGTGCCAGCAGTAAGACAGATGGGGTTGAAGAGCAGTACTTC. Protein product: CASSKTDGVEEQYF. This chain uses TRBV27 with TRBJ2-5, with D maybe TRBD1 (5 bases). CDR3 length equals 14 residues. Germline V lookup: CDR1 MNHEY, CDR2 SMNVEV (reference sequence). The V end was cut by 5 bases, the J end by 11 bases, with 21 bases between.

The chain is built from TRBV5-5 and TRBJ1-5; D is perhaps TRBD1 (5 bases). The V gene's germline CDR1 is SGHKS and CDR2 YYEKEE (reference sequence). The CDR3 is 16 residues long. With 4 bases removed from V and 5 bases from J, the gap between germline ends came to 19 bases. CDR3 sequence (DNA): TGTGCCAGCAGCCACGGTCATGCCCCGGGGGATCAGCCCCAGCATTTT. It is translated as CASSHGHAPGDQPQHF.

This sequence joins TRBV28 and TRBJ2-7, with a weak D call TRBD2 (7 bases). Germline assignment: CDR1 MDHEN and CDR2 SYDVKM. The CDR3 loop spans 14 amino acids. V lost 6 bases to trimming and J lost 2 bases, with 14 bases between them. As DNA, the CDR3 is TGTGCCAGCAGGCCCCGAGGGGGGGCCTACGAGCAGTACTTC. Translating gives CASRPRGGAYEQYF.

The chain joins TRBV27 to TRBJ2-5, with 8 bases fitting TRBD2. TRBJ2-7 matches the DNA end more closely, so the J call is doubtful. Germline V gives CDR1 MNHEY, CDR2 SMNVEV (reference sequence). This CDR3 has 15 amino acids. This CDR3 is CASSLFLAGAYEQYF. CDR3 nucleotides: TGTGCCAGCAGTTTATTTCTAGCGGGTGCCTACGAGCAGTACTTC.